The clone carrying this T cell receptor (beta chain) was recorded a few times. Its specificity is unknown. The source of the sample is a study of identical twins. Study conclusions and caveats: It was out-of-frame TCR alpha sharing in monozygotic twins that models underestimated. Twin-shared out-of-frame alpha sequences were enriched for low generation probability. In beta out-of-frame sequences, the excess sharing between twins was weaker.

The trim removed 2 bases at V and 1 base at J, leaving 2 bases unmatched. The CDR3 length is 15 residues. Germline-derived CDR1 and CDR2 are SGHRS and YFSETQ. TCRdb reanalysed the 5' RACE reads using MiXCR and keeps one entry per CDR3 protein. This sample has approximately 220,000 distinct CDR3 sequences, with around 8% found just once. These data were also filed under a second study, of yellow fever vaccine responses in identical twins. That work contributes: Twins' T cell vaccine responses reportedly looked partly convergent, partly personalized.

The sample taken for sequencing was memory (CD45RO+) T cells sorted from blood. The origin of this receptor is a woman aged 18 to 35 in good health. The genes are TRBV5-1 and TRBJ2-2, with 7 bases identical to TRBD1. Here the CDR3 DNA reads TGCGCCAGCAGCTTTTGGACAGGGAACACCGGGGAGCTGTTTTTT. Protein sequence: CASSFWTGNTGELFF.